This passage covers 23 T cell receptor beta chains from one sample sequenced in a study of beta chain features in type 1 diabetes (dated by TCRdb to 2016 to 2019). Libraries were prepared through the immunoSEQ multiplex PCR assay. The entire isolated RNA was reverse transcribed using the High Capacity cDNA Reverse Transcription Kit, and thus expressed TCRB transcripts were sequenced. TCRdb mirrors the immuneACCESS table, restricted to in-frame sequences. Some clones are absent from its copies; in checked studies, under half trace to an unresolved V gene, and the reason for the others is unknown. This sample comprises 500,000 to 700,000 clones, 15% to 19% of them detected only once. Together, the top ten hold about 0.086% of the sample. The sequenced material came from naive CD4+ T cells from blood. The sample's cell subset or site label, decoded: true naive CD4+ T cells. The receptors come from a man aged 18 to 30 in good health.

This clone showed up just a few times. The CDR3 reads CASSYSDNEQFF. As DNA, the CDR3 is TGTGCCAGCAGTTACAGCGACAATGAGCAGTTCTTC. J is TRBJ2-1 and V is TRBV28; no clear D. Germline CDR1 is MDHEN and CDR2 is SYDVKM. The CDR3 sequence is 12 residues long. V was shortened by 4 bases and J by 5 bases, with 6 bases between the two germline ends.

This clone has a handful of counts. The V gene is TRBV29-1, the J gene TRBJ1-4; no clear D. CDR1 SQVTM and CDR2 ANQGSEA come from the germline V gene. The ends were cut back, 7 bases at V and 0 bases at J, with 12 bases in the middle. The length of the CDR3 is 14 residues. CDR3 amino acids: CSATQQTTNEKLFF. CDR3 in DNA: TGCAGCGCGACCCAACAGACAACTAATGAAAAACTGTTTTTT.

This clone was detected a few times. This rearrangement joins TRBV25-1 to TRBJ2-3; 12 positions agree with TRBD2. In germline, CDR1 is MGHDK, CDR2 SYGVNS. This CDR3 contains 15 residues. V gave up 8 bases and J gave up 5 bases; unmatched junction bases: 8. The CDR3 protein is CASASALAGGDTQYF. CDR3 coding DNA: TGTGCCAGCGCCTCAGCACTAGCGGGAGGAGATACGCAGTATTTT. Full variable domain (missing parts from reference TRBV25-1 and TRBJ2-3): EADIYQTPRYLVIGTGKKITLECSQTMGHDKMYWYQQDPGMELHLIHYSYGVNSTEKGDLSSESTVSRIRTEHFPLTLESARPSHTSQYLCASASALAGGDTQYFGPGTRLTVL.

The genes are TRBV9 and TRBJ2-5; a weak D match, TRBD2 (7 bases). The germline gives CDR1 SGDLS, CDR2 YYNGEE. Trimming took off 4 bases at V and 8 bases at J, with 21 bases between the two ends. The CDR3 loop spans 15 amino acids. The CDR3 bases are TGTGCCAGCAGCCTCCGGACCGGGGGCGGGGGTACCCAGTACTTC. Translating it yields CASSLRTGGGGTQYF.

In its sample, this clone was seen a few times. This chain connects TRBV19 to TRBJ2-1; D is uncertain. The CDR3 contains 13 residues. V dropped 5 bases and J dropped 7 bases, with 12 bases sitting between them. Looked up from germline, CDR1 is LNHDA and CDR2 is SQIVND (reference sequence). As DNA, the CDR3 is TGTGCCAGTAGTCCCGAGCAGACGAATGAGCAGTTCTTC. Its translation is CASSPEQTNEQFF.

There are a few counts of this clone. The gene calls are TRBV25-1 and TRBJ2-7, with 7 bases identical to TRBD1. From germline, CDR1 is MGHDK and CDR2 SYGVNS. The CDR3 is 17 residues long. Trimming removed 1 base from V and 0 bases from J; junction bases left unmatched: 9. The CDR3 protein is CASSESRPRDSSYEQYF. The DNA of the CDR3 is TGTGCCAGCAGTGAATCACGACCCCGGGACAGCTCCTACGAGCAGTACTTC.

There are a few counts of this clone. This rearrangement joins TRBV10-3 to TRBJ2-7; 8 bases are shared with TRBD2. This CDR3 is built from 15 residues. Germline V gene sequence: CDR1 ENHRY, CDR2 SYGVKD. Unmatched junction bases numbered 6, after V lost 0 bases and J lost 5 bases. The CDR3 loop is CAISESASGSDEQYF. In DNA, the CDR3 is TGTGCCATCAGTGAGTCCGCTAGCGGGTCCGACGAGCAGTACTTC.

The chain combines TRBV14 with TRBJ2-3; D may be TRBD1 (6 bases). The V end lost 2 bases, the J end lost 6 bases, and 15 bases lay between the germline ends. The CDR3 length is 15 residues. Germline-derived CDR1 and CDR2 are SGHDN and FVKESK. The CDR3 loop reads CASSQLRGHGDTQYF. The CDR3 nucleotides are TGTGCCAGCAGCCAACTCAGGGGCCACGGCGATACGCAGTATTTT. The variable domain in full, completed from reference TRBV14 and TRBJ2-3, reads EAGVTQFPSHSVIEKGQTVTLRCDPISGHDNLYWYRRVMGKEIKFLLHFVKESKQDESGMPNNRFLAERTGGTYSTLKVQPAELEDSGVYFCASSQLRGHGDTQYFGPGTRLTVL.

This clone was seen only a few times. This sequence joins TRBV30 and TRBJ1-5; D might be TRBD1 (6 bases). Trimming cost V 3 bases and J 7 bases, with 16 bases left between them. CDR1 is GTSNPN, CDR2 SVGIG, per germline (reference sequence). The CDR3 length is 14 residues. CDR3 DNA: TGTGCCTGGAGACCCGGACAGTCTTGGCAGCCCCAGCATTTT. This translates into CAWRPGQSWQPQHF.

J is TRBJ2-1 and V is TRBV10-3, with 7 bases identical to TRBD1. The CDR3 covers 13 residues. The trim removed 7 bases at V and 8 bases at J, leaving 8 bases unmatched. Germline CDR1 and CDR2: ENHRY and SYGVKD. CDR3 sequence (DNA): TGTGCCATCAACCGACAGGGTTTGGATGAGCAGTTCTTC. Translated: CAINRQGLDEQFF.

The chain combines TRBV5-1 with TRBJ2-5; tentatively, D is TRBD1 (6 bases). The CDR3 runs 17 residues. Trimming cost V 3 bases and J 6 bases, with 24 bases left between them. Germline assignment: CDR1 SGHRS and CDR2 YFSETQ. The CDR3 nucleotides read TGCGCCAGCAGCTGGGGCCGGACAGCGGTAGGAATGAAGACCCAGTACTTC. It specifies CASSWGRTAVGMKTQYF.

CDR3 sequence: CASSLTVLQETQYF. The CDR3 nucleotides read TGCGCCAGCAGCTTGACGGTTTTGCAAGAGACCCAGTACTTC. The chain joins TRBV5-1 to TRBJ2-5, with D unresolved. In germline, CDR1 is SGHRS, CDR2 YFSETQ. This CDR3 contains 14 residues. V was cut by 1 base and J by 2 bases, with 9 bases left in between.

V gene TRBV7-2 combines with J gene TRBJ1-2; D is possibly TRBD1 (5 bases). Trimming stripped 5 bases from V and 0 bases from J, with 7 bases between. The CDR3 covers 13 residues. The germline CDR1 and CDR2 sequences are SGHTA and FQGNSA. The CDR3 DNA sequence: TGTGCCAGCAGCCAGACAGCTAACTATGGCTACACCTTC. Its protein product is CASSQTANYGYTF. The full variable domain, its missing parts supplied by reference TRBV7-2 and TRBJ1-2, is GAGVSQSPSNKVTEKGKDVELRCDPISGHTALYWYRQSLGQGLEFLIYFQGNSAPDKSGLPSDRFSAERTGGSVSTLTIQRTQQEDSAVYLCASSQTANYGYTFGSGTRLTVV.

This sequence joins TRBV21-1 and TRBJ1-2. TRBV21-1 is a pseudogene. The CDR3 is made up of 13 amino acids. CDR3 in DNA: TGTGCCAGCACCTTCCGGTGGGGGGTTGGCTACACCTTC. Its translation: CASTFRWGVGYTF.

This clone came up a few times. The CDR3 DNA is TGTGCCAGCAGTTTAGCGGGGGGGCAGGGTGAGCAGTTCTTC. Its translation: CASSLAGGQGEQFF. This chain connects TRBV27 to TRBJ2-1, with 9 nucleotides matching TRBD2. Germline V gene sequence: CDR1 MNHEY, CDR2 SMNVEV (reference sequence). Trimming removed 2 bases from V and 9 bases from J; junction bases left unmatched: 5. This CDR3 region has 14 residues.

This clone was detected a few times. This rearrangement joins TRBV6-6 to TRBJ1-1, with D perhaps TRBD1 (5 bases). CDR1 is MNHNY, CDR2 SVGAGI, per germline (reference sequence). Trimming took 6 bases from V and 4 from J, leaving 15 bases between them. The CDR3 loop spans 14 amino acids. CDR3 region: CASSRISGGTEAFF. CDR3 in DNA: TGTGCCAGCAGCCGAATCAGCGGGGGCACTGAAGCTTTCTTT.

As for this clone: In the same sample, other DNA sequences code for this CDR3. The chain joins TRBV6-5 to TRBJ2-7, with 9 bases fitting TRBD1. Trimming took 0 bases from V and 2 from J; bases not matched to a gene: 2. CDR1 and CDR2 from the germline V gene are MNHEY and SVGAGI. The CDR3 has 15 amino acids. The CDR3 region is CASSYSGQGPYEQYF. The CDR3 DNA reads as TGTGCCAGCAGTTACTCGGGACAGGGTCCCTACGAGCAGTACTTC.

Concerning this clone: This sample also contains other DNA sequences that code for the same CDR3. The V and J genes are TRBV19 and TRBJ2-6; a weak D match, TRBD2 (6 bases). With 11 bases removed from V and 4 bases from J, the gap between germline ends came to 9 bases. Germline lookup yields CDR1 LNHDA and CDR2 SQIVND (reference sequence). CDR3 length equals 12 residues. The CDR3 loop is CAGGSGANVLTF. CDR3 bases: TGTGCCGGGGGGTCCGGGGCCAACGTCCTGACTTTC.

In its sample, this clone was seen a few times. This chain links TRBV7-2 with TRBJ2-7; 12 positions match TRBD2. The J segment lost 9 bases and the V segment lost 0 bases, leaving 3 bases of the junction unmatched. The CDR3 spans 14 residues. Germline V gives CDR1 SGHTA, CDR2 FQGNSA. The CDR3 sequence: CASSLAASGRGQYF. The DNA for the CDR3 is TGTGCCAGCAGCTTAGCGGCTAGCGGGAGGGGGCAGTACTTC.

This clone was picked up a small number of times. CDR3 nucleotide sequence: TGCGCCAGCAGCCAAGATCTGGGGCCTAAAGGACGGGGAAACTATGGCTACACCTTC. This encodes CASSQDLGPKGRGNYGYTF. The chain employs TRBV4-3 and TRBJ1-2, with a weak D call TRBD1 (5 bases). CDR1 is LGHNA and CDR2 is YSLEER in the germline V gene. The CDR3 covers 19 residues. V shed 0 bases and J shed 2 bases, with 22 bases lying between them.

The chain carries TRBV7-2 and TRBJ2-3; D gene unclear. With 5 bases removed from V and 1 base from J, the gap between germline ends came to 10 bases. CDR1 is SGHTA, CDR2 FQGNSA, per germline. The CDR3 extends over 14 amino acids. The CDR3 reads CASSNRWGTDTQYF. The CDR3 region has the DNA TGTGCCAGCAGCAATAGGTGGGGCACAGATACGCAGTATTTT.

V is TRBV18 and J is TRBJ2-7; no clear D gene. The ends were cut back, 3 bases at V and 7 bases at J, with 16 bases in the middle. Germline loops: CDR1 KGHSH, CDR2 LQKENI. The CDR3 has 14 amino acids. CDR3 DNA sequence: TGTGCCAGCTCACCTTTGGGTTTTATTCGGGAGCAGTACTTC. It codes for CASSPLGFIREQYF. The complete variable domain, with remaining parts taken from reference TRBV18 and TRBJ2-7, reads NAGVMQNPRHLVRRRGQEARLRCSPMKGHSHVYWYRQLPEEGLKFMVYLQKENIIDESGMPKERFSAEFPKEGPSILRIQQVVRGDSAAYFCASSPLGFIREQYFGPGTRLTVT.

CDR3 DNA: TGTGCCAGCAGCTTCCAACGAGGGGGACAGGGGTATGGGACAGATACGCAGTATTTT. This translates into CASSFQRGGQGYGTDTQYF. V and J are TRBV7-3 and TRBJ2-3, with 10 bases identical to TRBD1. This CDR3 has 19 amino acids. Looked up from germline, CDR1 is SGHTA and CDR2 is FQGTGA. Germline trimming cut 3 bases from V and 3 bases from J; bases unmatched to any gene: 15.